What follows are 3 T cell receptor beta chains derived from one specimen sequenced in a study of blood T cell repertoires in COVID-19. The repertoire was sequenced with immunoSEQ multiplex PCR; TCRdb's copy has only in-frame clones and lacks some. This sample carries 150,000 to 200,000 clones, 75% to 80% of them seen once, and the ten largest clones take approximately 15%. The sequencing input was peripheral blood. The receptors shown here come from an elderly woman with acute or convalescent COVID-19.

This clone was observed a handful of times. This chain links TRBV19 with TRBJ1-2; TRBD1 agrees at 8 bases. Germline V gives CDR1 LNHDA, CDR2 SQIVND (reference sequence). The CDR3 runs 12 residues. V was clipped by 4 bases and J by 13 bases; unmatched bases: 8. The CDR3 protein is CASSNSGGAGTF. DNA of the CDR3: TGTGCCAGTAGTAATTCAGGGGGCGCTGGCACCTTC. Based on the CDR3 plus reference TRBV19 and TRBJ1-2, the full variable domain is DGGITQSPKYLFRKEGQNVTLSCEQNLNHDAMYWYRQDPGQGLRLIYYSQIVNDFQKGDIAEGYSVSREKKESFPLTVTSAQKNPTAFYLCASSNSGGAGTFGSGTRLTVV.

This sequence joins TRBV3-1 (or the pseudogene TRBV3-2) and TRBJ2-7, with 10 bases lining up with TRBD2. Trimming cost V 2 bases and J 2 bases; bases outside gene matches: 3. The CDR3 loop spans 15 amino acids. The germline CDR1 and CDR2 sequences are LGHDT and YNNKEL (reference sequence). As DNA, the CDR3 is TGTGCCAGCAGCCAATCTAGCGGGGGCACCTACGAGCAGTACTTC. This encodes CASSQSSGGTYEQYF.

The V call is TRBV27, the J call TRBJ2-1; 9 bases fit TRBD1. CDR3 length equals 15 residues. The ends lost 4 bases at V and 3 bases at J; junction bases unmatched: 4. CDR1 is MNHEY and CDR2 is SMNVEV in the germline V gene (reference sequence). The CDR3 region is CASSWDRVVYNEQFF. In nucleotides, the CDR3 is TGTGCCAGCAGTTGGGACAGGGTGGTCTACAATGAGCAGTTCTTC.